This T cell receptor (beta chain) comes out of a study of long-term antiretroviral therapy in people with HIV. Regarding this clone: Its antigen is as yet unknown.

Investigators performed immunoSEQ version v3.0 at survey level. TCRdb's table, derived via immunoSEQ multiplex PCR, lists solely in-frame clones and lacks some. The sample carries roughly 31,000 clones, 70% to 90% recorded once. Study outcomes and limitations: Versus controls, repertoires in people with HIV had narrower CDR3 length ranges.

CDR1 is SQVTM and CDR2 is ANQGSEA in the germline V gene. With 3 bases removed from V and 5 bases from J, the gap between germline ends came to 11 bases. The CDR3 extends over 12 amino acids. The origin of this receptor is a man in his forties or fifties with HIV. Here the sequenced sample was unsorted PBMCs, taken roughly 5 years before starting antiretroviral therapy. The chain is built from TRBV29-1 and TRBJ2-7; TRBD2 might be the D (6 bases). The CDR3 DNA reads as TGCAGCGTTGATTCGGGAGACAACGAGCAGTACTTC. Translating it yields CSVDSGDNEQYF.